Listed here are 23 T cell receptor beta chains from one sample, sequenced in a study of beta chain features in type 1 diabetes. Overall study results and limits: TCRB CDR3s from Type 1 diabetes patients were moderately but significantly shorter in all four CD4+ subsets.

The authors reverse transcribed all of the isolated RNA, so sequencing captured expressed TCRB transcripts. Sequencing used immunoSEQ multiplex PCR; TCRdb keeps in-frame clones, though not all of them. Of 630,000 or so clones listed, around 15% are singletons. These TCRs are of unknown antigen specificity. The material sequenced was naive CD4+ T cells from blood. Receptors were obtained from a man aged 18 to 30 with type 1 diabetes.

The CDR3 DNA follows: TGTGCCAGCACCGCTTCTTACGGACAGGGGGCGGGCTACACCTTC. Translated, it gives CASTASYGQGAGYTF. This chain joins TRBV7-2 and TRBJ1-2, with 11 bases lining up with TRBD1. Losses at the gene ends were 7 bases for V and 8 bases for J; bases not matched to a gene: 12. This CDR3 is 15 amino acids long. Germline-derived CDR1 and CDR2 are SGHTA and FQGNSA.

This chain joins TRBV11-3 and TRBJ2-1; D unclear. There are 14 residues in the CDR3. Germline V gives CDR1 SGHNT, CDR2 YENEEA. Between the trimmed V and J ends, which lost 2 bases and 8 bases, there was a span of 13 bases. As DNA, the CDR3 is TGTGCCAGCAGCTTAAAACGGGCGTCGGATGAGCAGTTCTTC. This codes for CASSLKRASDEQFF. Full variable domain (rest looked up from reference TRBV11-3 and TRBJ2-1): EAGVVQSPRYKIIEKKQPVAFWCNPISGHNTLYWYLQNLGQGPELLIRYENEEAVDDSQLPKDRFSAERLKGVDSTLKIQPAELGDSAVYLCASSLKRASDEQFFGPGTRLTVL.

Only a few counts were recorded for this clone. The chain joins TRBV6-1 to TRBJ2-1; D unclear. V gave up 7 bases and J gave up 7 bases, with 11 bases separating them. The CDR3 is made up of 12 amino acids. Per germline, CDR1 MNHNS and CDR2 SASEGT. DNA of the CDR3: TGTGCCAGCACGCGGCAGCAAAATGAGCAGTTCTTC. Its translation: CASTRQQNEQFF.

This clone was observed a handful of times. The chain is built from TRBV6-6 and TRBJ2-5; no clear D. The CDR3 runs 16 residues. CDR1 is MNHNY, CDR2 SVGAGI, per germline (reference sequence). V was pared by 2 bases and J by 1 base, with 14 bases between. The CDR3 reads CASSYAQGPLQETQYF. DNA of the CDR3: TGTGCCAGCAGTTACGCACAAGGACCCCTCCAAGAGACCCAGTACTTC.

Only a few counts were recorded for this clone. The chain employs TRBV6-5 and TRBJ2-5; D might be TRBD1 (5 bases). V was cut by 7 bases and J by 5 bases, with 17 bases left in between. The CDR3 is 14 residues long. Per the germline V gene, CDR1 is MNHEY and CDR2 is SVGAGI. DNA for the CDR3: TGTGCCAGCACCTTCCCTGGGGCTAAGGAGACCCAGTACTTC. Translated, it gives CASTFPGAKETQYF.

This clone was counted a few times. The chain links TRBV5-4 to TRBJ1-1, with D perhaps matching TRBD1 (5 bases). The CDR3 is 17 residues long. Looked up from germline, CDR1 is SGHNT and CDR2 is YYREEE (reference sequence). Trimming stripped 2 bases from V and 1 base from J, with 18 bases between. DNA of the CDR3: TGTGCCAGCAGCTTACCCCACTTAAGGGGCGAGAACACTGAAGCTTTCTTT. It codes for CASSLPHLRGENTEAFF.

This clone was seen a few times. The rearrangement uses TRBV13 and TRBJ2-7; perhaps TRBD2 as D (6 bases). Germline V CDR1 and CDR2: PRHDT, FYEKMQ (reference sequence). The V end was cut by 1 base, the J end by 7 bases, with 20 bases between. This CDR3 has 16 residues. CDR3: CASSLEGVGGKGEQYF. The CDR3 DNA reads as TGTGCCAGCAGCTTAGAAGGGGTTGGAGGGAAGGGTGAGCAGTACTTC.

This clone was detected a few times. V is TRBV5-6 and J is TRBJ2-4; D may match TRBD1 or TRBD2 (6 bases each). This CDR3 is 14 amino acids long. Germline CDR1 SGHDT, CDR2 YYEEEE. The V end was cut by 3 bases, the J end by 7 bases, with 14 bases between. In nucleotides, the CDR3 is TGTGCCAGCAGCTCGACAGGAGGGGTGAACATTCAGTACTTC. The encoded protein is CASSSTGGVNIQYF.

This clone was seen a handful of times. V is TRBV28 and J is TRBJ2-3; D call uncertain. Germline CDR1 MDHEN, CDR2 SYDVKM. The CDR3 totals 14 residues. V was trimmed by 6 bases and J by 8 bases, leaving 18 bases between them. The DNA for the CDR3 is TGTGCCAGCAGACGACTGTCGCTAGGTGGTACGCAGTATTTT. Amino acid sequence: CASRRLSLGGTQYF.

Only a few counts were recorded for this clone. V usage is TRBV30 and J usage is TRBJ2-3; D is perhaps TRBD1 (5 bases). The CDR3 is 12 amino acids. Germline-derived CDR1 and CDR2 are GTSNPN and SVGIG (reference sequence). Trimming took 2 bases from V and 6 from J, leaving 9 bases between them. CDR3 bases: TGTGCCTGGAGTTCGCAGGGTGATACGCAGTATTTT. Translation: CAWSSQGDTQYF.

This clone was observed a few times. The CDR3: CSDRQGLLQFF. The CDR3 region has the DNA TGCAGCGACCGACAGGGGCTACTACAGTTCTTC. V and J are TRBV29-1 and TRBJ2-1; TRBD1 agrees at 8 bases. Germline V gene data show CDR1 as SQVTM and CDR2 as ANQGSEA. The length of the CDR3 is 11 residues. V dropped 7 bases and J dropped 13; count of bases not matched to a gene: 9.

This clone came up a few times. This chain uses TRBV30 with TRBJ1-2; no reliable D call. The V end lost 2 bases, the J end lost 7 bases, and 11 bases lay between the germline ends. Germline values: CDR1 GTSNPN, CDR2 SVGIG (reference sequence). CDR3 length equals 12 residues. CDR3 bases: TGTGCCTGGAGTATGGGATTTAGTGGCTACACCTTC. Its translation: CAWSMGFSGYTF.

The V and J genes are TRBV10-3 and TRBJ1-4; no clear D gene. V gave up 3 bases and J gave up 5 bases, with 10 bases separating them. The CDR3 has 14 residues. Germline CDR1 is ENHRY and CDR2 is SYGVKD. Written as DNA, the CDR3 is TGTGCCATCAGTGAAAGGCAGGAGAATGAAAAACTGTTTTTT. This translates into CAISERQENEKLFF.

The rearrangement joins TRBV20-1 to TRBJ2-7, with D perhaps given as TRBD1 or TRBD2 (6 bases each). Germline-derived CDR1 and CDR2 are DFQATT and SNEGSKA (reference sequence). The ends were cut back, 5 bases at V and 6 bases at J, with 11 bases in the middle. This CDR3 is 11 amino acids long. CDR3 in DNA: TGCAGTGCTGCCGGGGGCCTCGAGCAGTACTTC. Translating gives CSAAGGLEQYF.

The genes are TRBV2 and TRBJ2-7; TRBD1 aligns across 8 bases. The CDR3 contains 13 residues. J was trimmed by 4 bases and V by 7 bases; bases with no gene match: 6. Looked up from germline, CDR1 is SNHLY and CDR2 is FYNNEI. CDR3 in DNA: TGTGCCAGCATGCCGGACAGGGAGTACGAGCAGTACTTC. It codes for CASMPDREYEQYF.

The V and J genes are TRBV9 and TRBJ1-1; D might be TRBD1 (5 bases). Germline assignment: CDR1 SGDLS and CDR2 YYNGEE. The CDR3 is 14 residues long. With 4 bases removed from V and 1 base from J, the gap between germline ends came to 11 bases. Written as DNA, the CDR3 is TGTGCCAGCAGCCGACTGACAGAGAACACTGAAGCTTTCTTT. Translation gives CASSRLTENTEAFF.

This clone has a handful of counts. The chain links TRBV29-1 to TRBJ2-2; 7 nucleotides line up with TRBD1. In germline, CDR1 is SQVTM, CDR2 ANQGSEA. This CDR3 has 12 residues. V gave up 4 bases and J gave up 5 bases; unmatched junction bases: 1. The CDR3 DNA is TGCAGCGTTGGGGACAGAACCGGGGAGCTGTTTTTT. This encodes CSVGDRTGELFF.

J is TRBJ1-1 and V is TRBV5-1, with D possibly being TRBD1 (5 bases). This CDR3 contains 14 residues. Germline values: CDR1 SGHRS, CDR2 YFSETQ. V was pared by 7 bases and J by 0 bases, with 13 bases between. The CDR3: CASSAGNVNTEAFF. CDR3 DNA: TGCGCCAGCTCGGCAGGGAACGTGAACACTGAAGCTTTCTTT.

This clone was found a few times. The chain employs TRBV29-1 and TRBJ2-6; 12 bases agree with TRBD1. Per germline, CDR1 SQVTM and CDR2 ANQGSEA. V dropped 6 bases and J dropped 3; count of bases not matched to a gene: 9. CDR3 length equals 17 residues. The CDR3 sequence: CSVLRDRGRGGANVLTF. The CDR3 DNA reads as TGCAGCGTCCTCCGGGACAGGGGGCGAGGTGGGGCCAACGTCCTGACTTTC. Combining the CDR3 with reference TRBV29-1 and TRBJ2-6 gives the whole variable domain SAVISQKPSRDICQRGTSLTIQCQVDSQVTMMFWYRQQPGQSLTLIATANQGSEATYESGFVIDKFPISRPNLTFSTLTVSNMSPEDSSIYLCSVLRDRGRGGANVLTFGAGSRLTVL.

J is TRBJ1-2 and V is TRBV5-1; TRBD1 might be the D (5 bases). V lost 0 bases and J 8 bases, leaving 11 bases between the germline ends. CDR1 and CDR2 (germline): SGHRS, YFSETQ. The CDR3 consists of 13 residues. The CDR3: CASSLEQVYGYTF. CDR3 nucleotide sequence: TGCGCCAGCAGCTTGGAACAGGTTTACGGCTACACCTTC.

This clone came up a few times. The V gene is TRBV2, the J gene TRBJ2-5; D tentatively reads TRBD1 or TRBD2 (5 bases each). V was clipped by 6 bases and J by 0 bases, with 11 bases between them. The CDR3 is made up of 14 amino acids. Germline V gene sequence: CDR1 SNHLY, CDR2 FYNNEI. CDR3: CASSLGRNQETQYF. CDR3 nucleotides: TGTGCCAGCAGCCTGGGACGAAACCAAGAGACCCAGTACTTC.

This clone was picked up a small number of times. The genes are TRBV21-1 and TRBJ2-7; the table gives TRBD1 as D, unverified against the DNA. TRBV21-1 is reported as a pseudogene. This CDR3 spans 17 amino acids. The CDR3 DNA reads as TGTGCCAGCAGCAAGGAAGCGGACAGATTAATCTCCTACGAGCAGTACTTC. It encodes CASSKEADRLISYEQYF.

The sample holds a few counts of this clone. V is TRBV9 and J is TRBJ1-2; D is undetermined. With 0 bases removed from V and 8 bases from J, the gap between germline ends came to 11 bases. Germline V gene lookup returns CDR1 SGDLS and CDR2 YYNGEE. The CDR3 runs to 13 residues. Here the CDR3 reads CASSVAPAEGYTF. DNA of the CDR3: TGTGCCAGCAGCGTAGCCCCGGCGGAGGGCTACACCTTC.